This T cell receptor beta chain is from a study of T-cell reconstitution after alpha-beta-depleted transplantation in children. Regarding the study as a whole: About two months after transplant, alpha-beta T cells reportedly came from several hundred expanded graft clones. After one year, T-cell counts and TCRbeta diversity mostly came from new T cells.

The CDR3 loop spans 18 amino acids. V gave up 7 bases and J gave up 0 bases; unmatched junction bases: 10. Per germline, CDR1 MDHEN and CDR2 SYDVKM. This clonotype was found a few times. What it binds is not known. During its preparation, the TCRbeta library received unique molecular identifiers. From the PCR reads, TCRdb called clonotypes with MiXCR, one entry per CDR3 protein. There are a few hundred thousand distinct CDR3 sequences in the sample; roughly 6.6% occur only once, and roughly 6% lies in the top ten. The input for sequencing was PBMCs, taken before TCRalphabeta/CD19-depleted stem cell transplant. The clonotype comes from a boy younger than 10 with acute lymphoblastic leukemia, due to receive a stem cell transplant. V gene TRBV28 combines with J gene TRBJ2-6; 9 bases line up with TRBD1. The CDR3: CASKADGTGISGANVLTF. CDR3 bases: TGTGCCAGCAAAGCTGACGGGACAGGGATCTCTGGGGCCAACGTCCTGACTTTC.